This T cell receptor (beta chain) stems from a study of blood T cell repertoires in COVID-19. In the study overall: Some COVID-19 samples were acute and others convalescent; all came from the United States, Italy and Spain. From T cells, B-cell-depleted T cells, or PBMCs came the material, which was cDNA or gDNA.

The data were produced by immunoSEQ multiplex PCR, yet TCRdb's version contains in-frame clones alone and is incomplete. The sample yields about 380,000 clones, about 88% seen once. A few counts support this clone. Trimming shortened V by 3 bases and J by 10 bases, and 15 bases separated the two germline ends. The germline V gene encodes CDR1 LNHDA and CDR2 SQIVND (reference sequence). The CDR3 sequence is 13 residues long. Study members were between roughly 18 and 89 years old and lived in about two dozen US regions. Cohort placement rested on clinical history that participants reported themselves. The receptor's source is a woman aged 18-29 years who had recovered from COVID-19. The chain links TRBV19 to TRBJ1-2; maybe TRBD1 (5 bases). The source material was PBMCs or T cells enriched from blood (not recorded which). The CDR3 region has the DNA TGTGCCAGTAGTATGGCGGGGCGATCCGTCTACACCTTC. This codes for CASSMAGRSVYTF.